These 20 T cell receptor beta chains were sequenced from one sample in a study of T-cell reconstitution after alpha-beta-depleted transplantation in children. It was with unique molecular identifiers that the TCRbeta library was prepared. Via MiXCR, TCRdb re-called the PCR reads, giving one row per CDR3 protein. The table shows over 550,000 distinct CDR3 sequences, with about 10% occurring only once. This specimen was PBMCs from the stem cell graft donor, taken from the stem cell graft. These receptor sequences come from a human donor who donated a stem cell graft to a child with acute myeloid leukemia.

This clonotype occurred a few times. The rearrangement joins TRBV20-1 to TRBJ1-4; 12 bases map to TRBD1. CDR3 length: 18 amino acids. Germline lookup yields CDR1 DFQATT and CDR2 SNEGSKA (reference sequence). With V trimmed by 1 base and J by 0 bases, 6 bases remained unmatched. The CDR3 DNA follows: TGCAGTGCTAGAGGGGGACAGGGGGCTCCTCCAACTAATGAAAAACTGTTTTTT. It encodes CSARGGQGAPPTNEKLFF.

Ten or more counts support this clonotype. CDR3 coding DNA: TGTGCCTGGAGTGTACAAAGGGTGCAGTACTTC. It encodes CAWSVQRVQYF. This chain uses TRBV30 with TRBJ2-7, with D hard to call. Trimming took off 0 bases at V and 9 bases at J, with 9 bases between the two ends. Germline CDR1 reads GTSNPN; CDR2 reads SVGIG (reference sequence). The length of the CDR3 is 11 residues.

This clonotype was found a few times. The chain uses TRBV7-3 and TRBJ1-1; TRBD1 aligns across 7 bases. J gave up 2 bases and V 3 bases, and 9 bases lay outside the gene matches. CDR3 length equals 16 residues. CDR1 is SGHTA and CDR2 is FQGTGA in the germline V gene. In DNA form, the CDR3 reads TGTGCCAGCAGCTTGTTGCAGGGGGTCCTAAACACTGAAGCTTTCTTT. Translating it yields CASSLLQGVLNTEAFF.

The rearrangement links TRBV27 to TRBJ2-1, with a weak D call TRBD1 (6 bases). Per the germline V gene, CDR1 is MNHEY and CDR2 is SMNVEV (reference sequence). Trimming cost V 7 bases and J 4 bases, with 14 bases left between them. The CDR3 is made up of 14 amino acids. For the CDR3, the DNA is TGTGCCAGCAATCACAACGGACAGTACAATGAGCAGTTCTTC. This sequence encodes CASNHNGQYNEQFF.

This clonotype was observed a few times. The V gene is TRBV20-1, the J gene TRBJ2-5, with D possibly matching TRBD2 (6 bases). Trimming shortened V by 5 bases and J by 7 bases, and 20 bases separated the two germline ends. This CDR3 spans 14 amino acids. Per the germline V gene, CDR1 is DFQATT and CDR2 is SNEGSKA (reference sequence). DNA of the CDR3: TGCAGTGCTCCGACTGGGGGGAAAGTTAGGACCCAGTACTTC. Translating gives CSAPTGGKVRTQYF.

This clonotype was seen at least ten times. The chain recombines TRBV7-2 with TRBJ2-7; 8 bases map to TRBD2. The germline CDR1 and CDR2 sequences are SGHTA and FQGNSA. Trimming at V came to 5 bases and at J to 5 bases, leaving 14 bases not matched to a gene. The CDR3 consists of 16 residues. The CDR3 nucleotides are TGTGCCAGCAGCCGAAATAGCGGGAATATGGAGAACGAGCAGTACTTC. Amino acid sequence: CASSRNSGNMENEQYF.

This clonotype was observed a single time. V gene TRBV20-1 combines with J gene TRBJ2-7; 8 bases align to TRBD2. This CDR3 region has 13 residues. The V gene's germline CDR1 is DFQATT and CDR2 SNEGSKA (reference sequence). V lost 3 bases and J lost 0; bases outside the gene matches: 1. CDR3 residues: CSASSGASYEQYF. The CDR3 DNA follows: TGCAGTGCTAGTAGCGGGGCCTCCTACGAGCAGTACTTC.

CDR3 bases: TGTGCCAGCAGGAATGGCTTTCGGCAGCCCCAGCATTTT. The encoded protein is CASRNGFRQPQHF. The chain links TRBV28 to TRBJ1-5; D ambiguous. The V gene's germline CDR1 is MDHEN and CDR2 SYDVKM. The CDR3 runs 13 residues. The V end was cut by 6 bases, the J end by 7 bases, with 13 bases between.

This clonotype has a handful of counts. The J gene is TRBJ2-1, the V gene TRBV10-3; TRBD2 aligns across 7 bases. Germline V CDR1 and CDR2: ENHRY, SYGVKD. The V and J ends lost 11 bases and 0 bases, in that order; junction bases with no gene match: 7. The CDR3 has 14 residues. This chain's CDR3 is CASTGTISYNEQFF. The CDR3 bases are TGTGCCTCAACCGGGACTATCTCCTACAATGAGCAGTTCTTC.

This clonotype was seen just once. The gene calls are TRBV7-2 and TRBJ2-2, with D unclear. The CDR3 extends over 16 amino acids. The ends were cut back, 5 bases at V and 4 bases at J, with 17 bases in the middle. Per the germline V gene, CDR1 is SGHTA and CDR2 is FQGNSA. The CDR3 DNA reads as TGTGCCAGCAGCACCCATAGGGCCCTCCTCACCGGGGAGCTGTTTTTT. This translates into CASSTHRALLTGELFF.

CDR3 in amino acids: CSAASQGQGATDTQYF. CDR3 in DNA: TGCAGTGCTGCATCCCAGGGACAGGGGGCGACAGATACGCAGTATTTT. The genes are TRBV20-1 and TRBJ2-3; 12 bases match TRBD1. V trimming: 5 bases; J trimming: 3 bases; junction bases outside the gene matches: 9. Germline lookup yields CDR1 DFQATT and CDR2 SNEGSKA (reference sequence). The CDR3 consists of 16 residues.

This clonotype was counted between two and nine times. The V and J genes are TRBV5-1 and TRBJ2-2, with no clear D. The CDR3 covers 15 residues. The ends were cut back, 4 bases at V and 1 base at J, with 11 bases in the middle. The germline V gene encodes CDR1 SGHRS and CDR2 YFSETQ. The CDR3 loop reads CASSLTSKNTGELFF. The CDR3 region has the DNA TGCGCCAGCAGCCTCACCTCTAAGAACACCGGGGAGCTGTTTTTT.

In its sample, this clonotype was seen many times. The chain links TRBV12-3 or TRBV12-4 to TRBJ2-1, with 7 bases identical to TRBD2. Germline trimming cut 1 base from V and 2 bases from J; bases unmatched to any gene: 2. The CDR3 sequence is 15 residues long. Written as DNA, the CDR3 is TGTGCCAGCAGTTTAGGACTAGCCCCCTACAATGAGCAGTTCTTC. This gives the protein CASSLGLAPYNEQFF.

This clonotype was recorded at least ten times. The rearrangement uses TRBV12-3 or TRBV12-4 and TRBJ2-2, with TRBD2 as a possible D gene (7 bases). The germline V and J ends were trimmed by 7 bases and 1 base, with 16 bases remaining between them. The CDR3 loop spans 16 amino acids. CDR3 sequence (DNA): TGTGCCAGCAACGCTAGGGGGACTAAGAACACCGGGGAGCTGTTTTTT. It specifies CASNARGTKNTGELFF.

This clonotype has ten or more counts. This sequence joins TRBV7-3 and TRBJ2-7; perhaps TRBD2 as D (6 bases). The CDR3 runs to 15 residues. V was pared by 3 bases and J by 2 bases, with 14 bases between. Germline CDR1 and CDR2: SGHTA and FQGTGA. The CDR3 protein is CASSFSGGGAYEQYF. In DNA form, the CDR3 reads TGTGCCAGCAGCTTTTCAGGAGGCGGGGCCTACGAGCAGTACTTC.

This clonotype has only a few counts. This CDR3 is CASSHIQGGDPPYEQYF. CDR3 bases: TGTGCCAGCAGCCACATCCAGGGTGGAGATCCCCCCTACGAGCAGTACTTC. The chain has TRBV14 and TRBJ2-7; perhaps TRBD1 as D (5 bases). Trimming cost V 3 bases and J 2 bases, with 20 bases left between them. This CDR3 is 17 amino acids long. Germline-derived CDR1 and CDR2 are SGHDN and FVKESK. Full variable domain (outside the CDR3, taken from reference TRBV14 and TRBJ2-7): EAGVTQFPSHSVIEKGQTVTLRCDPISGHDNLYWYRRVMGKEIKFLLHFVKESKQDESGMPNNRFLAERTGGTYSTLKVQPAELEDSGVYFCASSHIQGGDPPYEQYFGPGTRLTVT.

The chain carries TRBV15 and TRBJ2-7; no firm D call. Trimming took off 5 bases at V and 6 bases at J, with 8 bases between the two ends. CDR3 length equals 11 residues. Germline CDR1 is LNHNV and CDR2 is YYDKDF (reference sequence). CDR3 in DNA: TGTGCCACCAGCTCGTACACCGAGCAGTACTTC. It specifies CATSSYTEQYF.

This clonotype was seen ten or more times. This chain links TRBV20-1 with TRBJ2-7; TRBD2 matches 11 bases. Trimming took 6 bases from V and 7 from J; bases not matched to a gene: 20. The V gene's germline CDR1 is DFQATT and CDR2 SNEGSKA (reference sequence). This CDR3 is built from 17 residues. The CDR3 nucleotides read TGCAGTGCCAACAGTGCTCCCCGGTTAGCGGGAGGGCAGGAGCAGTACTTC. It specifies CSANSAPRLAGGQEQYF.

This clonotype was found many times. V is TRBV7-2 and J is TRBJ2-4; 9 nucleotides line up with TRBD1. The germline gives CDR1 SGHTA, CDR2 FQGNSA. The CDR3 is made up of 14 amino acids. The V gene end was trimmed by 5 bases and the J gene end by 4 bases; junction bases not matched to a gene: 3. DNA of the CDR3: TGTGCCAGCAGCCAGGGACAGGGTAAAAACATTCAGTACTTC. It specifies CASSQGQGKNIQYF.

This clonotype was seen only a few times. The J gene is TRBJ2-7, the V gene TRBV7-9; either TRBD1 or TRBD2 may supply D (7 bases each). V was cut by 11 bases and J by 0 bases, with 11 bases left in between. The germline CDR1 and CDR2 sequences are SEHNR and FQNEAQ (reference sequence). The CDR3 runs to 12 residues. The chain's CDR3 is CAGGDSSYEQYF. CDR3 in DNA: TGTGCCGGGGGGGACAGCTCCTACGAGCAGTACTTC.